This T cell receptor beta chain stems from a study of blood T cell repertoires in COVID-19 (dated by TCRdb to about 2020). Describing the broader study: Samples covering the acute and convalescent phases of COVID-19 were provided by collaborators in the United States, Italy and Spain. Subjects who had been exposed to COVID-19, were actively infected with it, or had recovered from it provided the deeply sampled blood TCRbeta repertoires that made up the dataset. Sample metadata almost always included a de-identified subject ID, COVID-19 status, age in years and sex. Where HLA class I and class II types were available, the types were taken from metadata supplied by the sample provider, not from assay-based typing. The material from the prospective study consisted of cDNA or gDNA derived from T cells, B-cell-depleted T cells, or PBMCs. A freely available public database, intended as a resource for researchers studying the immune response to SARS-CoV-2, is where the repertoires were released. The samples were drawn from the first 160 participants of the ongoing ImmuneRACE study and from 1,254 subjects provided by 6 global collaborators.

TCRbeta CDR3 regions were amplified from genomic DNA using the immunoSEQ Assay, a bias-controlled multiplex PCR. The paper's data handling went like this. The number of nucleated cells in each sample was estimated by amplification of reference gene primers within the assay. Sequence reads were collapsed and filtered to measure the absolute abundance of every unique TCRbeta CDR3 rearrangement. Productive Simpson clonality was computed per sample as the square root of Simpson's diversity index over productive rearrangements. Here the immuneACCESS table is served through TCRdb, limited to in-frame sequences with V and J called. Missing clones are a known gap in these copies; in checked studies unresolved V genes cover under half, and the rest lacks a known reason. Clone size and the V and J calls come from that table; the DNA yielded D and trimming. This sample is represented by 350,000 to 450,000 clones; around nine tenths of them were singletons. About 1.7% of the sample is held by the ten biggest clonotypes.

Participants in the prospective study were enrolled through a virtual design, were aged roughly 18 to 90 years, and lived in roughly 24 United States geographic areas. In the prospective study, cohorts were assigned on the basis of participant-reported clinical history obtained from a screening survey and a study questionnaire. For ImmuneRACE Cohort 3, a participant was defined as recovered based on two consecutive negative NP/OP PCR tests, clearance by a healthcare professional, or resolution of symptoms. In the prospective study, mobile phlebotomists collected whole blood, serum and a nasopharyngeal or oropharyngeal swab from each participant. Participants in the prospective study had the option to provide additional blood draws and questionnaires over an approximately 2-month period. Blood samples from the prospective study were shipped frozen or at room temperature prior to DNA extraction.

The CDR3 runs 14 amino acids, cysteine and phenylalanine included. The retained sequence is limited to the CDR3, 42 bases, with the frame set at the first base. CDR1 and CDR2 are drawn from the germline V gene (reference sequence): LNHDA, SQIVND. V was cut back by 4 bases and J by 3 bases, leaving a gap of 11 bases between them. Here is what the overall study found, with its caveats: The amount of clinical and demographic metadata varied by source and participant and was provided uncurated.

On this clone itself: What antigen it recognizes has not been identified. No base quality values were provided; no much bigger clone lies one nucleotide off.

The sequence is built from TRBV19 and TRBJ2-3; perhaps TRBD1 is the D gene, with 5 bases matching. The sequencing input was PBMCs or T cells enriched from blood (not recorded which). The receptor's source is a woman in her twenties or thirties who had recovered from COVID-19. CDR3 reads: CASSSQGGTDTQYF. The DNA sequence is TGTGCCAGTAGTAGCCAGGGTGGGACAGATACGCAGTATTTT.